The 18 T cell receptor beta chains below all came from one sample that was sequenced in a study of T-cell memory formation after mild COVID-19 (dated by TCRdb to the early 2020s). Library preparation was by 5' RACE. Sequenced on an Illumina NovaSeq 6000. The raw public reads went through TCRdb reprocessing: fastp at Q25, MiXCR clone calling, in-frame beta chains kept. CDR3 protein duplicates are merged, each entry listing the most common genes and DNA. The sample table contains about 430,000 distinct CDR3 sequences; only one count was recorded for about a sixth of them. The top ten hold approximately 21% of the sample. The sequenced material came from PBMCs or a T cell subset sorted from them (not recorded which). These receptors were taken from a man aged 18 to 30 who had mild COVID-19 (a few samples of this study predate the infection). The sample titles of this study are shuffled in the database, so cell type and time point are left out; the donor was told from shared clones.

In nucleotides, the CDR3 is TGTGCCAGCAGCTTAGGCGGAGCGGGGGGTCGACAAGAGACCCAGTACTTC. Protein product: CASSLGGAGGRQETQYF. V and J are TRBV11-2 and TRBJ2-5; 9 nucleotides align to TRBD2. Germline CDR1 SGHAT, CDR2 FQNNGV. The CDR3 is made up of 17 amino acids. V was clipped by 1 base and J by 2 bases; unmatched bases: 8.

The chain recombines TRBV10-3 with TRBJ2-2; D is uncertain. Germline V gene sequence: CDR1 ENHRY, CDR2 SYGVKD. V lost 1 base and J 10 bases, leaving 7 bases between the germline ends. This CDR3 has 12 amino acids. CDR3 amino acids: CAISEWNAELFF. DNA of the CDR3: TGTGCCATCAGTGAGTGGAACGCGGAGCTGTTTTTT.

This clonotype was seen just once. The V call is TRBV28, the J call TRBJ1-5; D unclear. The CDR3 is made up of 13 amino acids. Germline assignment: CDR1 MDHEN and CDR2 SYDVKM. Trimming left V 6 bases short and J 0 bases short, with 6 bases between. In nucleotides, the CDR3 is TGTGCCAGCAGGGCACCTAGCAATCAGCCCCAGCATTTT. Protein product: CASRAPSNQPQHF.

This chain connects TRBV11-2 to TRBJ2-3, with D possibly being TRBD2 (5 bases). This CDR3 spans 14 amino acids. Per germline, CDR1 SGHAT and CDR2 FQNNGV. V lost 3 bases to trimming and J lost 4 bases, with 11 bases between them. CDR3: CASSLSLASDTQYF. CDR3 nucleotide sequence: TGTGCCAGCAGCTTGAGCCTAGCATCAGATACGCAGTATTTT.

For this clonotype: This may arise from a read error, as a much more abundant clone is one base away. The J gene is TRBJ1-2, the V gene TRBV7-9; D is unresolved. CDR3 length equals 10 residues. Deletions cut 1 base from V and 9 bases from J, with 3 bases between. CDR1 is SEHNR and CDR2 is FQNEAQ in the germline V gene (reference sequence). The CDR3 sequence is CASSLGRYTF. CDR3 coding DNA: TGTGCCAGCAGCTTAGGCCGCTACACCTTC.

This clonotype was picked up a small number of times. The chain couples TRBV2 to TRBJ2-1; D is undetermined. The CDR3 sequence is 11 residues long. V shed 2 bases and J shed 15 bases, with 11 bases lying between them. CDR1 is SNHLY and CDR2 is FYNNEI in the germline V gene. The CDR3 is CASSETRSLFF. CDR3 bases: TGTGCCAGCAGTGAAACCAGAAGTCTGTTCTTC.

Only a few counts were recorded for this clonotype. J is TRBJ1-1 and V is TRBV10-3, with D possibly matching TRBD1 (6 bases). The CDR3 length is 14 residues. V was cut by 4 bases and J by 0 bases, with 9 bases left in between. In germline, CDR1 is ENHRY, CDR2 SYGVKD. In nucleotides, the CDR3 is TGTGCCATCAGTGGGGGACACCTGAACACTGAAGCTTTCTTT. Amino acid sequence: CAISGGHLNTEAFF.

This clonotype was detected only a few times. This chain connects TRBV5-4 to TRBJ2-3, with D perhaps given as TRBD1 or TRBD2 (6 bases each). Germline CDR1 SGHNT, CDR2 YYREEE (reference sequence). This CDR3 has 19 amino acids. With 0 bases removed from V and 1 base from J, the gap between germline ends came to 21 bases. In nucleotides, the CDR3 is TGTGCCAGCAGCTTGGGACTAGGGGGAAGATCTCGACGCACAGATACGCAGTATTTT. Protein product: CASSLGLGGRSRRTDTQYF.

The chain uses TRBV24-1 and TRBJ1-2, with a tentative D call TRBD1 (5 bases). The CDR3 extends over 16 amino acids. Germline values: CDR1 KGHDR, CDR2 SFDVKD. Trimming pared 4 bases from V and 4 bases from J, leaving 18 bases between. The CDR3 is CATSEPHTQDGYGYTF. CDR3 nucleotides: TGTGCCACCAGTGAACCGCATACACAGGACGGCTATGGCTACACCTTC.

This CDR3 reads CASRGEAYEQYF. CDR3 DNA sequence: TGTGCCAGTCGGGGGGAGGCATACGAGCAGTACTTC. The chain has TRBV27 and TRBJ2-7, with 7 bases lining up with TRBD2. Per the germline V gene, CDR1 is MNHEY and CDR2 is SMNVEV (reference sequence). With 9 bases clipped from V and 4 bases from J, the junction kept 6 bases outside the gene matches. CDR3 length: 12 residues.

CDR3 loop: CASSASNRDTEAFF. The CDR3 DNA reads TGTGCCAGCAGCGCATCCAACCGGGACACTGAAGCTTTCTTT. The rearrangement links TRBV9 to TRBJ1-1, with D unresolved. The germline V and J ends were trimmed by 3 bases and 3 bases, with 12 bases remaining between them. The CDR3 has 14 residues. The germline gives CDR1 SGDLS, CDR2 YYNGEE. The whole variable domain, remainder taken from reference TRBV9 and TRBJ1-1, is DSGVTQTPKHLITATGQRVTLRCSPRSGDLSVYWYQQSLDQGLQFLIQYYNGEERAKGNILERFSAQQFPDLHSELNLSSLELGDSALYFCASSASNRDTEAFFGQGTRLTVV.

This clonotype occurred a few times. The chain joins TRBV9 to TRBJ2-1, with D unresolved. Germline V gene sequence: CDR1 SGDLS, CDR2 YYNGEE. The CDR3 runs 15 residues. V lost 4 bases to trimming and J lost 7 bases, with 18 bases between them. The CDR3 region is CASSRLLLNQNEQFF. The CDR3 DNA sequence: TGTGCCAGCAGCCGACTTCTATTAAACCAAAATGAGCAGTTCTTC.

This clonotype appeared a single time. The V and J genes are TRBV5-6 and TRBJ2-7, with a possible D match to TRBD1 (5 bases). The CDR3 length is 14 residues. Germline V lookup: CDR1 SGHDT, CDR2 YYEEEE. V was trimmed by 0 bases and J by 3 bases, leaving 10 bases between them. CDR3 residues: CASSLDAGNYEQYV. The CDR3 DNA reads as TGTGCCAGCAGCTTGGATGCAGGGAACTACGAGCAGTACGTC.

This clonotype was detected only a few times. This rearrangement joins TRBV19 to TRBJ2-7; 9 bases match TRBD1. This CDR3 is 16 amino acids long. J gave up 7 bases and V 5 bases, and 15 bases lay outside the gene matches. Germline V gene data show CDR1 as LNHDA and CDR2 as SQIVND (reference sequence). CDR3 region: CASSPYRGQGSSEQYF. Written as DNA, the CDR3 is TGTGCCAGTAGTCCCTACCGGGGACAGGGCTCCTCGGAGCAGTACTTC.

This chain links TRBV12-3 or TRBV12-4 with TRBJ1-5, with D perhaps matching TRBD1 (6 bases). The CDR3 spans 14 residues. The V gene lost 6 bases and the J gene lost 9 bases, with 18 bases spanning the gap. The CDR3 region has the DNA TGTGCCAGCAGCCCAGGGACAATCTCAGGGCCCCAGCATTTT. Protein product: CASSPGTISGPQHF.

This clonotype was seen more than once but under ten times. The rearrangement joins TRBV6-6 to TRBJ2-2; no definite D call. Germline V gives CDR1 MNHNY, CDR2 SVGAGI (reference sequence). The germline V and J ends were trimmed by 6 bases and 1 base, with 12 bases remaining between them. The CDR3 has 15 amino acids. The CDR3 spells CASRHEEWNTGELFF. In DNA, the CDR3 is TGTGCCAGCAGACACGAGGAGTGGAACACCGGGGAGCTGTTTTTT.

This clonotype was seen a handful of times. The V and J genes are TRBV29-1 and TRBJ1-1; tentative D call: TRBD1 (5 bases). Germline V CDR1 and CDR2: SQVTM, ANQGSEA. The CDR3 has 12 amino acids. Trimming stripped 2 bases from V and 5 bases from J, with 9 bases between. DNA for the CDR3: TGCAGCGTTGAAACCTGGGGGACTGAAGCTTTCTTT. Amino acid sequence: CSVETWGTEAFF.

V usage is TRBV6-2 or TRBV6-3 and J usage is TRBJ1-1, with a tentative D call TRBD1 (6 bases). V gave up 0 bases and J gave up 5 bases, with 10 bases separating them. Germline V CDR1 and CDR2: MNHEY, SVGEGT. The CDR3 totals 14 residues. CDR3 sequence reads: CASSYSGGGTEAFF. The CDR3, as DNA: TGTGCCAGCAGTTACTCAGGGGGAGGGACTGAAGCTTTCTTT.